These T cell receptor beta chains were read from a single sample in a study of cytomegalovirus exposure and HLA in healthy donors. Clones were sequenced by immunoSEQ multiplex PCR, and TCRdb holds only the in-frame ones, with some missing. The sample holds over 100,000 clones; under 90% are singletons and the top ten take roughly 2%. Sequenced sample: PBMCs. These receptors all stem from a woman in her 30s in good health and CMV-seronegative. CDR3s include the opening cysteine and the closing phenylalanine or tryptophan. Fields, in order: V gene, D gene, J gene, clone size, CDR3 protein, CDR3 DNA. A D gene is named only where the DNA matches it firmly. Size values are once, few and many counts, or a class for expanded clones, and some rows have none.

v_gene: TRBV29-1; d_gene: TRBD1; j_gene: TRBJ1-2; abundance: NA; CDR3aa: CSVDFTGQNYGYTF; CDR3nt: TGCAGCGTTGATTTTACGGGACAGAACTATGGCTACACCTTC
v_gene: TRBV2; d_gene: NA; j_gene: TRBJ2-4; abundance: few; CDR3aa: CASSEGLSQNIQYF; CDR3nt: TGTGCCAGCAGTGAAGGTCTATCCCAAAACATTCAGTACTTC
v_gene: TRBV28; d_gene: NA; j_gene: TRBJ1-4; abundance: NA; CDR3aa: CASSLGGKNEKLFF; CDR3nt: TGTGCCAGCAGTTTAGGGGGCAAGAATGAAAAACTGTTTTTT
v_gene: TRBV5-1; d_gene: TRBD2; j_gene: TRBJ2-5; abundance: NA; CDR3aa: CASSMALAGGLSVQETQYF; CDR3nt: TGCGCCAGCAGTATGGCACTAGCGGGAGGGCTATCGGTCCAAGAGACCCAGTACTTC
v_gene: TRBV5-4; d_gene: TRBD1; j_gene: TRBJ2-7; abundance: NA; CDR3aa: CASSGTGARYEQYF; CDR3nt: TGTGCCAGCAGCGGGACAGGGGCGAGATACGAGCAGTACTTC
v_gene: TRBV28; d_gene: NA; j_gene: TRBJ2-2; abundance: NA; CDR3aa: CASKLLLASTGELFF; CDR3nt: TGTGCCAGCAAACTCCTCCTAGCATCCACCGGGGAGCTGTTTTTT
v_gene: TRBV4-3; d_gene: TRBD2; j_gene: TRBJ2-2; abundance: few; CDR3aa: CASSRLAGGTGELFF; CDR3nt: TGCGCCAGCAGCCGTCTAGCGGGAGGGACCGGGGAGCTGTTTTTT
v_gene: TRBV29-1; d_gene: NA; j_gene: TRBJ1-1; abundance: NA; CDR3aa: CSVATGVTEAFF; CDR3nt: TGCAGCGTTGCGACGGGGGTTACTGAAGCTTTCTTT
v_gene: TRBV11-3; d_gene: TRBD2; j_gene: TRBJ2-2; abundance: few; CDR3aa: CASSLDGGSGTGELFF; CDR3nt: TGTGCCAGCAGCTTAGACGGCGGGAGTGGTACCGGGGAGCTGTTTTTT
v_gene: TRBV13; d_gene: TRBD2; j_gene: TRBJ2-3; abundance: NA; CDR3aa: CASSLKSLAGGRSTDTQYF; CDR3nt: TGTGCCAGCAGCTTAAAGTCACTAGCGGGGGGGCGGAGCACAGATACGCAGTATTTT
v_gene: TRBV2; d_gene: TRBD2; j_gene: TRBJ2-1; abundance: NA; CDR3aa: CASRGLAAYNEQFF; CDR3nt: TGTGCCAGCAGGGGACTAGCAGCCTACAATGAGCAGTTCTTC
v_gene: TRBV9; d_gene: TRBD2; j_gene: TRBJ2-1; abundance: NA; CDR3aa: CASSALAGSYNEQFF; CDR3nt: TGTGCCAGCAGCGCGCTAGCGGGGTCCTACAATGAGCAGTTCTTC
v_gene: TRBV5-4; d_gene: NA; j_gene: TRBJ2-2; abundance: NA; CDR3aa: CASSFELKGGTGELFF; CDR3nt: TGTGCCAGCAGCTTCGAGTTGAAAGGGGGCACCGGGGAGCTGTTTTTT
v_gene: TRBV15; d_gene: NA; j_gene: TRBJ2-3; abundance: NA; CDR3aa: CATSRGSGSNTDTQYF; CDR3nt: TGTGCCACCAGCAGAGGTAGTGGGAGCAACACAGATACGCAGTATTTT
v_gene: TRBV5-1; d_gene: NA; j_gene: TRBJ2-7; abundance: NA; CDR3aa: CASSLETGSYEQYF; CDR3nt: TGCGCCAGCAGCTTAGAAACAGGGTCCTACGAGCAGTACTTC
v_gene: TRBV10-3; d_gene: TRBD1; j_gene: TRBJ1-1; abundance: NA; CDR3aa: CAITKTGDYTEAFF; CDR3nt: TGTGCCATCACTAAGACAGGGGACTACACTGAAGCTTTCTTT
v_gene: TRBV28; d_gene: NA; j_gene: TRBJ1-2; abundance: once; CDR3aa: CASSLLGGGGYTF; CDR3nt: TGTGCCAGCAGTTTATTAGGTGGCGGAGGCTACACCTTC
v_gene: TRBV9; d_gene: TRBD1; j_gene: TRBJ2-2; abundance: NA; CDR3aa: CASGPGQVTVYTGELFF; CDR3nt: TGTGCCAGCGGGCCGGGACAGGTAACCGTCTACACCGGGGAGCTGTTTTTT
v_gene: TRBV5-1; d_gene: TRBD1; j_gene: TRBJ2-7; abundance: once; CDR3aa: CASSSLGQSEQYF; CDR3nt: TGCGCCAGCAGCAGCTTGGGACAGTCCGAGCAGTACTTC
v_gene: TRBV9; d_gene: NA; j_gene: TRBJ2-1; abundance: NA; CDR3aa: CASSVGGGGGIIKDEQFF; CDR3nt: TGTGCCAGCAGCGTAGGAGGAGGGGGCGGGATTATTAAGGATGAGCAGTTCTTC
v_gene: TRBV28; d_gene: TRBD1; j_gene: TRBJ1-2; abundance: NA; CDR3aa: CASRTGQGVHGYTF; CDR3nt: TGTGCCAGCAGAACGGGACAGGGGGTTCATGGCTACACCTTC
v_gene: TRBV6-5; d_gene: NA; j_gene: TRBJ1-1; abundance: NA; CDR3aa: CASSYSGQSYTEAFF; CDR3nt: TGTGCCAGCAGTTACTCAGGACAGAGCTACACTGAAGCTTTCTTT
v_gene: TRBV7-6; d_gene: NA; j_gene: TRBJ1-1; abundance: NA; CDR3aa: CASSLEPGVEAFF; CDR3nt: TGTGCCAGCAGCTTAGAACCGGGAGTAGAAGCTTTCTTT
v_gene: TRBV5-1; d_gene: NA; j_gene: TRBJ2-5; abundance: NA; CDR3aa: CASSLPGKETQYF; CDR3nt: TGCGCCAGCAGTCTACCAGGGAAGGAGACCCAGTACTTC
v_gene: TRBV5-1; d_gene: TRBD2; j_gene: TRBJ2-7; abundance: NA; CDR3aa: CASSWTGTGLAGVSEQYF; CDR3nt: TGCGCCAGCAGCTGGACCGGGACAGGACTAGCGGGAGTGAGCGAGCAGTACTTC
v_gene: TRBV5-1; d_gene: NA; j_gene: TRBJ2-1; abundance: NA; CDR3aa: CASSLEAGRYNEQFF; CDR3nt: TGCGCCAGCAGCTTGGAAGCGGGCCGGTACAATGAGCAGTTCTTC
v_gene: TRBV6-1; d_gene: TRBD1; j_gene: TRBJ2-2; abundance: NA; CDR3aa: CASSRDRGPTGELFF; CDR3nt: TGTGCCAGCAGTCGAGACAGGGGGCCCACCGGGGAGCTGTTTTTT
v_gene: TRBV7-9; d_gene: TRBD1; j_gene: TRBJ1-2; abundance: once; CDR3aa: CASSLDRRVNYGYTF; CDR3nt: TGTGCCAGCAGCTTGGACAGGAGAGTTAACTATGGCTACACCTTC
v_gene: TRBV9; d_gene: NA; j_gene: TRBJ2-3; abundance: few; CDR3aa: CASSVGQADTQYF; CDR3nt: TGTGCCAGCAGCGTAGGGCAGGCGGATACGCAGTATTTT
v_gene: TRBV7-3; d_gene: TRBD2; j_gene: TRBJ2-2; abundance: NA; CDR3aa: CASSFVISLAEVGPFQSGELFF; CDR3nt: TGTGCCAGCAGCTTTGTGATTTCTCTAGCGGAAGTAGGGCCATTTCAATCCGGGGAGCTGTTTTTT
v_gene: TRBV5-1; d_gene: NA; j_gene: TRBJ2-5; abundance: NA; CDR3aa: CASSLDTGGQETQYF; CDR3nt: TGCGCCAGCAGCTTGGATACTGGGGGCCAGGAGACCCAGTACTTC
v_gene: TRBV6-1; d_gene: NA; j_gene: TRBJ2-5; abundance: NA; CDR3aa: CASSEGRVQETQYF; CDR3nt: TGTGCCAGCAGTGAAGGGAGGGTACAAGAGACCCAGTACTTC
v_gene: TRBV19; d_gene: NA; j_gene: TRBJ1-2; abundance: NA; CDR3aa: CATTKGQNYGYTF; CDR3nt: TGTGCCACAACAAAGGGGCAGAACTATGGCTACACCTTC
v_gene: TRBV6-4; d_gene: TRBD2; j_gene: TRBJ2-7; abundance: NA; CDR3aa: CASRGAGYGYEQYF; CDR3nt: TGTGCCAGCAGGGGAGCGGGATACGGATACGAGCAGTACTTC
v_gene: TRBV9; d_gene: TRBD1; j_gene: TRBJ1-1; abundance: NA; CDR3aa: CASRTGQDKNTEAFF; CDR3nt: TGTGCCAGCAGAACAGGACAGGACAAGAACACTGAAGCTTTCTTT
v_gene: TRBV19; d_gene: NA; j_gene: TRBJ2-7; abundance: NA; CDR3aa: CASSTQTGLEQYF; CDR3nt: TGTGCCAGTAGTACCCAAACAGGTCTCGAGCAGTACTTC
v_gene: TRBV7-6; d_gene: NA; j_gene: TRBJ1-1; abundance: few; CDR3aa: CASSLLGRGTTEAFF; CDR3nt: TGTGCCAGCAGCTTATTAGGCAGGGGAACCACTGAAGCTTTCTTT
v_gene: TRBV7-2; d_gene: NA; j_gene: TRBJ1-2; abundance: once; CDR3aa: CASRLDGRDGYTF; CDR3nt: TGTGCCAGCAGATTAGACGGCAGGGATGGCTACACCTTC
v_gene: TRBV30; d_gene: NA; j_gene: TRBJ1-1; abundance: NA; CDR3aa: CAWNRGPNTEAFF; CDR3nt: TGTGCCTGGAATAGGGGTCCGAACACTGAAGCTTTCTTT
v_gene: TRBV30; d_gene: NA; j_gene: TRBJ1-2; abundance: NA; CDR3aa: CAWRRGGYTF; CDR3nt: TGTGCCTGGAGACGAGGTGGCTACACCTTC
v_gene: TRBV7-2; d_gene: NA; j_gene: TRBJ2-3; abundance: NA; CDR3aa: CASSSGLDTQYF; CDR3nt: TGTGCCAGCAGCTCGGGTTTGGATACGCAGTATTTT
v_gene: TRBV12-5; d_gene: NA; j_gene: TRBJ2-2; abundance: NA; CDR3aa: CASGPTGTSNTGELFF; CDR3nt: TGTGCTAGTGGTCCTACAGGGACAAGTAACACCGGGGAGCTGTTTTTT
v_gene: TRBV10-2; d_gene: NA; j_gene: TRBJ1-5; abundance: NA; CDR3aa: CATRTDYVVRNQPQHF; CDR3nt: TGCGCCACCCGGACAGATTATGTAGTACGCAATCAGCCCCAGCATTTT